This T cell receptor (beta chain) was recovered during a study of blood T cell repertoires in COVID-19 (dated by TCRdb to between 2020 and 2021). General notes on the study: The collaborator samples originated in the United States, Italy and Spain and spanned the acute and convalescent phases of COVID-19. The samples were drawn from the first 160 participants of the ongoing ImmuneRACE study and from some 1,300 subjects provided by 6 global collaborators. The material from the prospective study consisted of cDNA or gDNA derived from T cells, B-cell-depleted T cells, or PBMCs. The repertoires were released in a freely available public database intended as a resource for research on the immune response to SARS-CoV-2. Sample metadata almost always included a de-identified subject ID, COVID-19 status, age in years and sex. Where available, HLA class I and class II types were taken from metadata supplied by the sample provider and were not determined by assay-based typing. The dataset comprised deeply sampled blood TCRbeta repertoires from subjects exposed to, actively infected with, or recovered from COVID-19.

What the research found in general, with its limitations: The quantity of clinical and demographic metadata differed by source and by participant and was supplied without curation.

TCRbeta CDR3 regions were amplified from genomic DNA by means of the immunoSEQ Assay, a bias-controlled multiplex PCR. The authors processed their data as follows. Nucleated cell counts per sample were estimated from amplification of reference gene primers within the assay. Sequence reads were collapsed and filtered to measure the absolute abundance of every unique TCRbeta CDR3 rearrangement. For each sample, productive Simpson clonality was calculated as the square root of Simpson's diversity index over productive rearrangements. TCRdb holds this immuneACCESS table with in-frame rearrangements only. Some clones are missing; in checked studies, unresolved V genes explain under half, and the rest has no known cause. For V, J and clone size, that table is used; D and trimming come from the DNA. The table for this sample lists about 56,000 clones; around 84% of them were counted only once. The ten largest make up over 10% of the sample.

Each collaborating institution followed its own protocols to collect whole blood in K2EDTA tubes. For TCRbeta analysis, collaborator samples were shipped as frozen whole blood, as isolated PBMCs, or as DNA extracted from either sample type. The germline ends are 10 bases apart after V is trimmed by 3 bases and J by 3 bases. CDR1 is given as SGHTS and CDR2 as YDEGEE, both from the germline V gene. The CDR3 holds 13 amino acids from the cysteine to the phenylalanine. The CDR3 DNA has 39 bases and is translated from base 1. About this clone: Its antigen is unknown. No much larger clone is present one base from it, and per-base qualities are unavailable.

The chain joins TRBV5-8 to TRBJ2-7, and the D gene may be TRBD1, 6 bases matching. Input material: peripheral blood. The receptor's source is a woman aged 80 or over with acute or convalescent COVID-19. The CDR3 region: CASSSARGYEQYF. The bases are TGTGCCAGCAGCTCAGCCAGGGGCTACGAGCAGTACTTC.